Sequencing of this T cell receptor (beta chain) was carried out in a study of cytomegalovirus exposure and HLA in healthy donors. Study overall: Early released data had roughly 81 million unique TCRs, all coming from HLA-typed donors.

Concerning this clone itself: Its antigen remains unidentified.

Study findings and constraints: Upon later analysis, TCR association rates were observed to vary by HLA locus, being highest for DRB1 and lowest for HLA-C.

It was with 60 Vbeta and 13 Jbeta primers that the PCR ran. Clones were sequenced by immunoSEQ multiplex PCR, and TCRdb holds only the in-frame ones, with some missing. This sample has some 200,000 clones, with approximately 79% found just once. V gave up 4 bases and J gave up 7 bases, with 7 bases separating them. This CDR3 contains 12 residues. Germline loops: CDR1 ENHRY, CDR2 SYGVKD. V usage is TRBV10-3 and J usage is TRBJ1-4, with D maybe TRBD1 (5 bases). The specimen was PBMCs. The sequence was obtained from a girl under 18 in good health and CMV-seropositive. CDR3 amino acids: CAISGGGEKLFF. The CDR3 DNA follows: TGTGCCATCAGTGGGGGCGGTGAAAAACTGTTTTTT.